This is a list of T cell receptor beta chains from one sample in a study of blood T cells in healthy people across ages. Each CDR3 protein is one row after TCRdb ran MiXCR on the 5' RACE reads. This table has just under 900,000 distinct CDR3 sequences, around 28% appearing once. Specimen: blood. Source of these receptors: a woman of 80 years or more in good health. CDR3s leave out the opening cysteine and the closing phenylalanine or tryptophan. Fields, in order: CDR3 protein, CDR3 length, V gene, J gene.

ASSVPGQLLDLAKNIPY	17	TRBV7-2	TRBJ2-7
ATWTSSNEQF	10	TRBV2	TRBJ2-1
ASRQGTPNYGYT	12	TRBV3-1	TRBJ1-2
ASKESGPSQETQY	13	TRBV5-1	TRBJ2-5
ASSLGGQGTNYGYT	14	TRBV5-1	TRBJ1-2
ASSSSGVSYQPQH	13	TRBV12-3/TRBV12-4	TRBJ1-5
ASSPGTLMGETQY	13	TRBV6-2/TRBV6-3	TRBJ2-5
ASSGGQGGNSPLH	13	TRBV9	TRBJ1-6
SARAGGFRGSADGSPLH	17	TRBV20-1	TRBJ1-6
ASSPGDHGYT	10	TRBV5-4	TRBJ1-2
SARAVRGLTYEQY	13	TRBV20-1	TRBJ2-7
ASSPFGGTDTQY	12	TRBV27	TRBJ2-3
ASSDRGRVGYEETQY	15	TRBV6-1	TRBJ2-5
SARYSGSTDTQY	12	TRBV20-1	TRBJ2-3
ANSQEGGRNTEAF	13	TRBV3-1	TRBJ1-1
SALAGPTDTQY	11	TRBV20-1	TRBJ2-3
ASSRTRDRVIVF	12	TRBV12-3/TRBV12-4	TRBJ1-1
ASSTRQVKVGEAF	13	TRBV7-2	TRBJ1-1
ATSDLASRATQY	12	TRBV24-1	NA
ASSRPGLAGSGTGELF	16	TRBV27	TRBJ2-2
ASSTGQGNNEQF	12	TRBV27	TRBJ2-1
ASSGGGYKQY	10	TRBV12-3/TRBV12-4	TRBJ2-4
ASRLQASNYGYT	12	TRBV12-3/TRBV12-4	TRBJ1-2
ASSRDRGQEQF	11	TRBV18	TRBJ2-1
ASSISGGQETQY	12	TRBV6-2/TRBV6-3	TRBJ2-5
SAGRGNQETQY	11	TRBV20-1	TRBJ2-5
ASSYSQGRLNYGYT	14	TRBV6-5	TRBJ1-2
ASSSGKDKGVVCEQY	15	TRBV5-1	TRBJ2-7
ASSQKGLNEKLF	12	TRBV3-1	TRBJ1-4
ASSPSGGTYEQY	12	TRBV7-2	TRBJ2-7
ASSQGQVAAF	10	TRBV7-9	TRBJ1-1
ASRRLAGPSYNEQF	14	TRBV2	TRBJ2-1
ASSSVVQETQY	11	TRBV28	TRBJ2-5
SARSPGGTQY	10	TRBV20-1	NA
ASSRNTDRGVSGANVLT	17	TRBV5-1	TRBJ2-6
ASSPEYYEQF	10	TRBV7-2	TRBJ2-1
ASTRRNTEAF	10	TRBV6-2/TRBV6-3	TRBJ1-1
ASSFPGTGGNEQF	13	TRBV7-9	TRBJ2-1
SVEVQGAGIQY	11	TRBV29-1	TRBJ2-4
ASSYSRVAQETQY	13	TRBV6-5	TRBJ2-5
ASSLVSSTDEQF	12	TRBV13	TRBJ2-1
ASSPTGAGASVLT	13	TRBV12-3/TRBV12-4	TRBJ2-6
ASGTGASGEEKLF	13	TRBV5-1	TRBJ1-4
ASSPSGERAYGYT	13	TRBV18	TRBJ1-2
ASGRAGEEQY	10	TRBV5-6	TRBJ2-7
ASSLALAEGTQY	12	TRBV11-2	TRBJ2-5
ACSLRGGEQF	10	TRBV7-2	TRBJ2-1
ASSLWQFTDTQY	12	TRBV5-5	TRBJ2-3
SARGPRGYEQY	11	TRBV20-1	TRBJ2-7
ASSKGGIGEKLF	12	TRBV7-9	TRBJ1-4
ASSGTAAKNIQY	12	TRBV12-3/TRBV12-4	TRBJ2-4
ASSSNRGGEQF	11	TRBV27	TRBJ2-1